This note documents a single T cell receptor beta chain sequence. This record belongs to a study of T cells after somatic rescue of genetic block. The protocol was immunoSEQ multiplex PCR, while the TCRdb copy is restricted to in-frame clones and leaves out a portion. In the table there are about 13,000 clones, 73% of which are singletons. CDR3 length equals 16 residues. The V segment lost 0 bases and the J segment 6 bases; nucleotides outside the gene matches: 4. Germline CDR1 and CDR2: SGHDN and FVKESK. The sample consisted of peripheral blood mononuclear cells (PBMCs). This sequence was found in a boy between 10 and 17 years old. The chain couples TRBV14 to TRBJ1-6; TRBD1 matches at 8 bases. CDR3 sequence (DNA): TGTGCCAGCAGCCAAGACAGGGGGCCGACTAATTCACCCCTCCACTTT. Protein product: CASSQDRGPTNSPLHF. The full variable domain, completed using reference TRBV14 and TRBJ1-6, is EAGVTQFPSHSVIEKGQTVTLRCDPISGHDNLYWYRRVMGKEIKFLLHFVKESKQDESGMPNNRFLAERTGGTYSTLKVQPAELEDSGVYFCASSQDRGPTNSPLHFGNGTRLTVT.